Listed here are 30 T cell receptor beta chains from one sample, sequenced in a study of blood T cells in healthy people across ages. The authors ran a second PCR of 7 to 11 cycles using a sample-barcoded 5' primer and a J-beta primer mix. One entry per CDR3 protein results from TCRdb running MiXCR on the 5' RACE reads. The sample lists around 2 million distinct CDR3 sequences; more than 35% were seen once. The specimen was blood. These receptors originate from a human donor in good health.

Of note for this clonotype: A clone one base away is much larger, so this may be a read error. This chain uses TRBV9 with TRBJ2-1; D may match TRBD1 or TRBD2 (5 bases each). There are 15 residues in the CDR3. Trimming took 3 bases from V and 10 from J, leaving 20 bases between them. Germline CDR1 is SGDLS and CDR2 is YYNGEE. Here the CDR3 DNA reads TGTGCCAGCAGCGACCGGGGCTACGTATCAAGCGAGCAGTTCTTC. Protein product: CASSDRGYVSSEQFF.

This clonotype was observed a few times. The V call is TRBV29-1, the J call TRBJ2-2, with TRBD2 matching 7 bases. Germline CDR1 is SQVTM and CDR2 is ANQGSEA. V dropped 1 base and J dropped 5; count of bases not matched to a gene: 7. This CDR3 is built from 15 residues. Here the CDR3 DNA reads TGCAGCGTTGAAGGGTTGCAGGGAGGGACCGGGGAGCTGTTTTTT. Translating gives CSVEGLQGGTGELFF.

On this clonotype: A single base separates this from a much larger clone, so it may be a read error. The chain combines TRBV4-1 with TRBJ1-5; weak D call: TRBD1 (5 bases). The CDR3 covers 17 residues. V was trimmed by 4 bases and J by 9 bases, leaving 25 bases between them. Germline loops: CDR1 MGHRA, CDR2 YSYEKL. The CDR3 reads CASSPKMGDGGGRPQHF. The CDR3 region has the DNA TGCGCCAGCAGCCCCAAGATGGGGGACGGGGGAGGGCGGCCCCAGCATTTT.

J is TRBJ1-4 and V is TRBV20-1, with TRBD1 identical over 10 bases. V lost 3 bases, J lost 8 bases, and 6 bases stayed unmatched. This CDR3 has 14 amino acids. CDR1 and CDR2 (germline): DFQATT, SNEGSKA (reference sequence). CDR3 protein: CSASRGTGDEKLFF. The CDR3 DNA is TGCAGTGCTAGCCGCGGGACAGGGGACGAAAAACTGTTTTTT.

This chain connects TRBV10-3 to TRBJ2-7; 9 nucleotides align to TRBD1. From germline, CDR1 is ENHRY and CDR2 SYGVKD. Trimming removed 8 bases from V and 9 bases from J; junction bases left unmatched: 8. CDR3 length equals 12 residues. The CDR3 spells CAIQTGGSVQYF. In nucleotides, the CDR3 is TGTGCCATCCAGACAGGGGGTTCAGTGCAGTACTTC.

This chain links TRBV7-3 with TRBJ2-1; 8 bases line up with TRBD2. The CDR3 length is 15 residues. J gave up 6 bases and V 4 bases, and 8 bases lay outside the gene matches. From germline, CDR1 is SGHTA and CDR2 FQGTGA. The CDR3 region has the DNA TGTGCCAGCAGCTCCCCGGGGGGGCGGAGCAATGAGCAGTTCTTC. Protein sequence: CASSSPGGRSNEQFF. The whole variable domain, filled in from reference TRBV7-3 and TRBJ2-1, reads GAGVSQTPSNKVTEKGKYVELRCDPISGHTALYWYRQSLGQGPEFLIYFQGTGAADDSGLPNDRFFAVRPEGSVSTLKIQRTERGDSAVYLCASSSPGGRSNEQFFGPGTRLTVL.

Comments on this clonotype: The junction and the germline gene differ at one end; a read error may be behind it. The chain recombines TRBV3-1 with TRBJ2-1; D is possibly TRBD1 (6 bases). CDR1 is LGHDT, CDR2 YNNKEL, per germline (reference sequence). This CDR3 region has 16 residues. CDR3 sequence: CANSQLSGHPGNEQFF. The CDR3 DNA reads TGTGCCAACAGCCAACTCTCGGGACACCCTGGAAATGAGCAGTTCTTC.

This chain links TRBV7-8 with TRBJ2-4, with D tentatively TRBD1 or TRBD2 (6 bases each). TRBJ2-7 explains the end of the DNA better; the J call may be wrong. The length of the CDR3 is 15 residues. CDR1 and CDR2 (germline): SGHVS, FQNEAQ. The CDR3 sequence is CASSLSGTGGREQYF. The DNA of the CDR3 is TGTGCCAGCAGCCTGTCCGGGACTGGGGGGCGCGAGCAGTACTTC.

The J gene is TRBJ1-6, the V gene TRBV6-2 or TRBV6-3; D is unresolved. V lost 5 bases to trimming and J lost 4 bases, with 12 bases between them. This CDR3 is 15 amino acids long. The germline V gene encodes CDR1 MNHEY and CDR2 SVGEGT. This chain's CDR3 is CASSRGAGYNSPLHF. CDR3 in DNA: TGTGCCAGCAGTCGAGGCGCAGGATATAATTCACCCCTCCACTTT.

V is TRBV7-9 and J is TRBJ2-3, with 7 bases that match TRBD2. Germline V gene lookup returns CDR1 SEHNR and CDR2 FQNEAQ (reference sequence). V lost 10 bases and J lost 3; bases outside the gene matches: 7. The CDR3 extends over 13 amino acids. The CDR3 sequence: CANSASGTDTQYF. The CDR3 DNA sequence: TGTGCCAACTCGGCTAGCGGTACAGATACGCAGTATTTT.

This clonotype has just a few counts. The chain employs TRBV10-3 and TRBJ2-4; 12 bases are a match to TRBD2. V lost 1 base and J lost 5; bases outside the gene matches: 3. CDR1 is ENHRY and CDR2 is SYGVKD in the germline V gene. The CDR3 runs to 16 residues. DNA of the CDR3: TGTGCCATCAGTGAGTTTTGGACTAGCGGGGAAAACATTCAGTACTTC. This encodes CAISEFWTSGENIQYF.

The rearrangement links TRBV24-1 to TRBJ1-2; 7 nucleotides agree with TRBD1. This CDR3 contains 12 residues. V lost 6 bases to trimming and J lost 5 bases; unmatched junction nucleotides: 2. Germline CDR1 and CDR2: KGHDR and SFDVKD. CDR3 protein: CATSRQGYGYTF. In DNA form, the CDR3 reads TGTGCCACCAGTCGACAGGGATATGGCTACACCTTC.

CDR3 nucleotide sequence: TGCGCCAGCAGCCTACGACTAGCGGAGAGCACAGATACGCAGTATTTT. It is translated as CASSLRLAESTDTQYF. This chain links TRBV5-1 with TRBJ2-3; 9 bases match TRBD2. The V gene's germline CDR1 is SGHRS and CDR2 YFSETQ. This CDR3 is 16 amino acids long. The junction had 6 bases not matched to a gene; V was cut back by 4 bases and J by 0 bases.

J is TRBJ2-3 and V is TRBV29-1; D is perhaps TRBD1 (6 bases). From germline, CDR1 is SQVTM and CDR2 ANQGSEA. Trimming stripped 6 bases from V and 2 bases from J, with 12 bases between. The CDR3 runs to 13 residues. CDR3 loop: CSVVGQITDTQYF. The CDR3, as DNA: TGCAGCGTGGTTGGACAGATCACAGATACGCAGTATTTT.

V and J are TRBV21-1 and TRBJ2-7; the listed D gene, TRBD1, was not tested against the DNA. TRBV21-1 is a listed pseudogene. This CDR3 is built from 16 residues. The CDR3 loop reads CASSKIQRDDTSEQYF. CDR3 in DNA: TGTGCCAGCAGCAAGATTCAAAGGGACGACACCTCCGAGCAGTACTTC.

This clonotype has just a few counts. This sequence joins TRBV20-1 and TRBJ2-5; 11 bases are a match to TRBD2. From germline, CDR1 is DFQATT and CDR2 SNEGSKA (reference sequence). Unmatched junction bases numbered 12, after V lost 1 base and J lost 11 bases. The CDR3 has 15 residues. CDR3 amino acids: CSARVLAGGPWEQYF. CDR3 coding DNA: TGCAGTGCTAGAGTTCTAGCGGGGGGTCCCTGGGAGCAGTACTTC.

This clonotype was found a few times. V gene TRBV12-3 or TRBV12-4 combines with J gene TRBJ2-3, with TRBD2 identical over 7 bases. The CDR3 loop spans 15 amino acids. V lost 5 bases and J lost 3; bases outside the gene matches: 8. In DNA form, the CDR3 reads TGTGCCAGCAGTCCACAACTAGCGAGTACAGATACGCAGTATTTT. Its protein is CASSPQLASTDTQYF.

J is TRBJ1-4 and V is TRBV30; maybe TRBD1 (5 bases). Germline assignment: CDR1 GTSNPN and CDR2 SVGIG (reference sequence). CDR3 size: 16 residues. V shed 3 bases and J shed 8 bases, with 22 bases lying between them. CDR3 loop: CAWRALSFRGWEKLFF. In nucleotides, the CDR3 is TGTGCCTGGAGAGCTCTGAGTTTTAGGGGATGGGAAAAACTGTTTTTT.

This chain links TRBV3-1 with TRBJ1-2, with no clear D. In germline, CDR1 is LGHDT, CDR2 YNNKEL (reference sequence). Trimming took off 2 bases at V and 7 bases at J, with 20 bases between the two ends. This CDR3 is 16 amino acids long. CDR3 residues: CASSQYSGGFLFGYTF. As DNA, the CDR3 is TGTGCCAGCAGCCAATATTCAGGCGGGTTCTTATTTGGCTACACCTTC.

This clonotype was observed a few times. The chain uses TRBV30 and TRBJ1-3, with D unresolved. Between the trimmed V and J ends, which lost 2 bases and 3 bases, there was a span of 2 bases. CDR3 length equals 11 residues. The V gene's germline CDR1 is GTSNPN and CDR2 SVGIG (reference sequence). CDR3 coding DNA: TGTGCCTGGAGTAATGGAAACACCATATATTTT. Translating it yields CAWSNGNTIYF.

The chain recombines TRBV20-1 with TRBJ2-3, with D perhaps TRBD1 (5 bases). V gave up 7 bases and J gave up 3 bases, with 8 bases separating them. The CDR3 runs 11 residues. Germline V gene sequence: CDR1 DFQATT, CDR2 SNEGSKA (reference sequence). The CDR3 DNA sequence: TGCAGTGGTAGGGGAACAGATACGCAGTATTTT. Translation: CSGRGTDTQYF.

This chain connects TRBV20-1 to TRBJ2-1, with D tentatively TRBD2 (5 bases). CDR1 is DFQATT, CDR2 SNEGSKA, per germline (reference sequence). The CDR3 contains 12 residues. The ends were cut back, 6 bases at V and 5 bases at J, with 11 bases in the middle. The CDR3 DNA sequence: TGCAGTGCCTGGACTTCGAACAATGAGCAGTTCTTC. It codes for CSAWTSNNEQFF.

The table lists this clonotype with a few counts. The chain couples TRBV3-1 to TRBJ2-5; possibly TRBD2 for D (7 bases). The CDR3 covers 15 residues. V lost 1 base and J 2 bases, leaving 11 bases between the germline ends. Germline-derived CDR1 and CDR2 are LGHDT and YNNKEL (reference sequence). Here the CDR3 reads CASSQGAGAQETQYF. CDR3 nucleotides: TGTGCCAGCAGCCAAGGGGCGGGGGCTCAAGAGACCCAGTACTTC.

There are a few counts of this clonotype. The chain joins TRBV14 to TRBJ2-3; D ambiguous. The germline V gene has CDR1 SGHDN and CDR2 FVKESK. The CDR3 runs 16 residues. V lost 4 bases to trimming and J lost 3 bases, with 17 bases between them. The DNA for the CDR3 is TGTGCCAGCAGCCCTTGGACCCCTCGAGAGACAGATACGCAGTATTTT. Translated, it gives CASSPWTPRETDTQYF. Full variable domain (missing parts from reference TRBV14 and TRBJ2-3): EAGVTQFPSHSVIEKGQTVTLRCDPISGHDNLYWYRRVMGKEIKFLLHFVKESKQDESGMPNNRFLAERTGGTYSTLKVQPAELEDSGVYFCASSPWTPRETDTQYFGPGTRLTVL.

This rearrangement joins TRBV29-1 to TRBJ2-2; D is unresolved. The V gene's germline CDR1 is SQVTM and CDR2 ANQGSEA. V lost 6 bases, J lost 4 bases, and 12 bases lay in between. The CDR3 extends over 13 amino acids. DNA for the CDR3: TGCAGCGTCCGCCCAGCCCCCACCGGGGAGCTGTTTTTT. Translating it yields CSVRPAPTGELFF.

The chain joins TRBV9 to TRBJ2-1; D is possibly TRBD2 (7 bases). Per germline, CDR1 SGDLS and CDR2 YYNGEE. V lost 3 bases, J lost 7 bases, and 20 bases lay in between. The CDR3 consists of 16 residues. CDR3 region: CASSALSGGAKNEQFF. DNA for the CDR3: TGTGCCAGCAGCGCCCTATCGGGGGGCGCGAAGAATGAGCAGTTCTTC.

In regard to this clonotype: A much larger clone sits a single nucleotide away, making a read error possible. This chain connects TRBV7-2 to TRBJ2-3, with a possible D match to TRBD1 (6 bases). CDR3 length equals 14 residues. Germline CDR1 is SGHTA and CDR2 is FQGNSA. CDR3 DNA: TGTGCCAGCAGCCTACAGGGAAGCACAGATGCGCAGTATTTT. Translating gives CASSLQGSTDAQYF.

This clonotype occurred a few times. The chain combines TRBV25-1 with TRBJ2-5; 8 bases are shared with TRBD1. CDR1 MGHDK and CDR2 SYGVNS come from the germline V gene. J lost 5 bases, V lost 4 bases, and 6 bases had no gene match. The CDR3 runs to 14 residues. CDR3 sequence: CASSAQGAKETQYF. DNA for the CDR3: TGTGCCAGCAGTGCCCAGGGGGCTAAGGAGACCCAGTACTTC. The full variable domain, its missing parts supplied by reference TRBV25-1 and TRBJ2-5, is EADIYQTPRYLVIGTGKKITLECSQTMGHDKMYWYQQDPGMELHLIHYSYGVNSTEKGDLSSESTVSRIRTEHFPLTLESARPSHTSQYLCASSAQGAKETQYFGPGTRLLVL.

V gene TRBV3-1 combines with J gene TRBJ2-3; D unresolved. This CDR3 spans 14 amino acids. Trimming removed 3 bases at V and 2 bases at J, with 9 bases between. In germline, CDR1 is LGHDT, CDR2 YNNKEL (reference sequence). CDR3 bases: TGTGCCAGCAGCCATAACAGCCCCACAGATACGCAGTATTTT. Amino acids: CASSHNSPTDTQYF.

The chain is built from TRBV5-6 and TRBJ2-7; 7 positions match TRBD1. CDR3 length equals 17 residues. Germline CDR1 and CDR2: SGHDT and YYEEEE. V trimming: 4 bases; J trimming: 5 bases; junction bases outside the gene matches: 18. The CDR3 reads CASSRRTERQGVHEQYF. Written as DNA, the CDR3 is TGTGCCAGCAGCCGACGTACCGAGAGGCAGGGGGTACACGAGCAGTACTTC.